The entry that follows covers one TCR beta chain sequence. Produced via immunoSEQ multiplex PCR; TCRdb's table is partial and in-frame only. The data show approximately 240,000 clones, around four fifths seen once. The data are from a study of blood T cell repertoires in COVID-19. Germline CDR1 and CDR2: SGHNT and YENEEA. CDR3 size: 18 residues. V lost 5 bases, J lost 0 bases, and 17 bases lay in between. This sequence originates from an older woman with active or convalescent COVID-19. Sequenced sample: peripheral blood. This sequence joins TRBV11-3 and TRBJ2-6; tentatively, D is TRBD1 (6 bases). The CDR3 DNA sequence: TGTGCCAGCAGCAACACAGGGATCCCTAGCTCTGGGGCCAACGTCCTGACTTTC. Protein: CASSNTGIPSSGANVLTF.